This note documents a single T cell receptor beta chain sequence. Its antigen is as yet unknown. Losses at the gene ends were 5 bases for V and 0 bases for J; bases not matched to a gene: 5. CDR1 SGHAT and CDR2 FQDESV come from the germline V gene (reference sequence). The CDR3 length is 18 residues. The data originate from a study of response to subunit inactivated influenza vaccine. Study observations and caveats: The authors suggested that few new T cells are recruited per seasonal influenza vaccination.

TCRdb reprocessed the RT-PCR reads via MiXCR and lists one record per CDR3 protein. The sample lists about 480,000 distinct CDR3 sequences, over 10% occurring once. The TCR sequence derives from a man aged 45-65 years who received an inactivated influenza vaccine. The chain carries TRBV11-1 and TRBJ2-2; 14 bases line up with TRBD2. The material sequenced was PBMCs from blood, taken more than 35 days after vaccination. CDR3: CASSPRLAGGPNTGELFF. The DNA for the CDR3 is TGTGCCAGCAGCCCCCGACTAGCGGGAGGGCCGAACACCGGGGAGCTGTTTTTT. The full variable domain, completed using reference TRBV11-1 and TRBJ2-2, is EAEVAQSPRYKITEKSQAVAFWCDPISGHATLYWYRQILGQGPELLVQFQDESVVDDSQLPKDRFSAERLKGVDSTLKIQPAELGDSAMYLCASSPRLAGGPNTGELFFGEGSRLTVL.